The clone carrying this TCR beta chain has only one observation. The source of the sample is a study of CD8+ T cells in alopecia areata. Study-wide context: Severity scores in treated patients reflected the percentage of scalp affected.

Sequencing templates came from extracted RNA that was reverse transcribed into cDNA. TCRdb's copy holds only in-frame clones and misses some; the assay was immunoSEQ multiplex PCR. The data contain about 120,000 clones, 58% of them singletons. Treatment reported: oral pan-JAK inhibitor, 5-10 mg twice daily. Peripheral blood samples and lesional scalp punch biopsies were obtained from alopecia areata patients. The sample was CD8+ T cells sorted from blood, taken at week 4, from a patient treated with tofacitinib. The TCR comes from a human donor with alopecia areata.

In nucleotides, the CDR3 is TGTGCCAGCAGTTTCACTGGGGGAACTGAAGCTTTCTTT. This codes for CASSFTGGTEAFF. The V gene is TRBV28, the J gene TRBJ1-1; weak D call: TRBD1 (5 bases). The CDR3 is 13 residues long. Germline CDR1 reads MDHEN; CDR2 reads SYDVKM. The germline V and J ends were trimmed by 3 bases and 5 bases, with 10 bases remaining between them.